Each of the 29 T cell receptor beta chains below was sequenced from the same sample in a study of molecular identifiers for immune sequencing clone quantification. TCRdb redid the calling of the PCR reads with MiXCR, one entry per CDR3 protein. Of roughly 630,000 distinct CDR3 sequences in the sample, about 25% were seen once. Sequencing was done on a sample of naive CD8+ T cells from blood, with Jurkat cell RNA spiked in. Subset reported: FACS-sorted CD8+CD4-CCR7+CD45RA+ naive T cells. The source is a human donor in good health. Some libraries in this study had Jurkat cell RNA spiked in.

On this clonotype itself: A read error may be the cause here, since a much bigger clone is one base away. The genes are TRBV7-2 and TRBJ2-5, with 14 nucleotides matching TRBD2. This CDR3 has 16 residues. Germline CDR1 and CDR2: SGHTA and FQGNSA. The trim removed 5 bases at V and 4 bases at J, leaving 6 bases unmatched. The DNA of the CDR3 is TGTGCCAGCAGCCAGGGGACTAGCGGGGGTAGAGAGACCCAGTACTTC. Amino acids: CASSQGTSGGRETQYF.

Many counts were recorded for this clonotype. CDR3 in DNA: TGTGCCAGTAGTCCGGGACGGCTCTACGAGCAGTACTTC. It translates to CASSPGRLYEQYF. The rearrangement links TRBV19 to TRBJ2-7; possibly TRBD1 or TRBD2 for D (5 bases each). The V gene's germline CDR1 is LNHDA and CDR2 SQIVND (reference sequence). This CDR3 region has 13 residues. V was pared by 5 bases and J by 3 bases, with 11 bases between.

Only a few counts were recorded for this clonotype. The J gene is TRBJ2-5, the V gene TRBV4-3; D is unresolved. The germline V and J ends were trimmed by 0 bases and 1 base, with 9 bases remaining between them. Germline V gene lookup returns CDR1 LGHNA and CDR2 YSLEER. CDR3 size: 15 residues. For the CDR3, the DNA is TGCGCCAGCAGCCAAGATAGAACCTTCCAAGAGACCCAGTACTTC. Amino acid sequence: CASSQDRTFQETQYF.

This clonotype was seen repeatedly, ten times or more. The rearrangement uses TRBV28 and TRBJ2-5; the D gene is possibly TRBD1 (5 bases). The CDR3 is 15 residues long. V lost 1 base and J 1 base, leaving 10 bases between the germline ends. CDR1 is MDHEN, CDR2 SYDVKM, per germline. Here the CDR3 reads CASSLYLGAQETQYF. As DNA, the CDR3 is TGTGCCAGCAGTTTATATCTAGGGGCCCAAGAGACCCAGTACTTC.

This clonotype was recorded a few times. The J gene is TRBJ2-7, the V gene TRBV9; perhaps TRBD2 as D (6 bases). The CDR3 sequence is 14 residues long. Between the trimmed V and J ends, which lost 4 bases and 0 bases, there was a span of 11 bases. Looked up from germline, CDR1 is SGDLS and CDR2 is YYNGEE. In DNA form, the CDR3 reads TGTGCCAGCAGCCATCAGGACTACTCCTACGAGCAGTACTTC. Translation gives CASSHQDYSYEQYF.

This clonotype was observed at least ten times. This sequence joins TRBV9 and TRBJ2-7; 7 nucleotides align to TRBD1. Germline V gene data show CDR1 as SGDLS and CDR2 as YYNGEE. V dropped 3 bases and J dropped 3; count of bases not matched to a gene: 6. This CDR3 spans 14 amino acids. DNA for the CDR3: TGTGCCAGCAGCGAGGGACAGACTAACTACGAGCAGTACTTC. This gives the protein CASSEGQTNYEQYF.

This clonotype showed up just a few times. V and J are TRBV12-3 or TRBV12-4 and TRBJ2-5, with 14 bases aligning to TRBD2. V lost 5 bases and J lost 4; bases outside the gene matches: 9. This CDR3 has 17 amino acids. CDR3 sequence: CASSGGLAGVEVETQYF. CDR3 sequence (DNA): TGTGCCAGCAGTGGGGGACTAGCGGGAGTTGAGGTAGAGACCCAGTACTTC.

The rearrangement uses TRBV19 and TRBJ2-7; TRBD1 matches 11 bases. Germline V lookup: CDR1 LNHDA, CDR2 SQIVND (reference sequence). J lost 4 bases, V lost 3 bases, and 14 bases had no gene match. The CDR3 has 18 amino acids. DNA of the CDR3: TGTGCCAGTAGTATCGGTCTATCAGCGGGACAGGGGGTTTACGAGCAGTACTTC. Translated: CASSIGLSAGQGVYEQYF.

This chain links TRBV4-1 with TRBJ2-5; tentatively, D is TRBD1 (5 bases). Germline V CDR1 and CDR2: MGHRA, YSYEKL. The CDR3 spans 13 residues. The V gene lost 1 base and the J gene lost 7 bases, with 10 bases spanning the gap. The CDR3 protein is CASSQGRAATQYF. The CDR3 nucleotides read TGCGCCAGCAGCCAAGGCAGGGCAGCGACCCAGTACTTC.

The rearrangement links TRBV5-5 to TRBJ2-7, with 11 nucleotides matching TRBD2. V trimming: 2 bases; J trimming: 3 bases; junction bases outside the gene matches: 4. The germline V gene encodes CDR1 SGHKS and CDR2 YYEKEE (reference sequence). The CDR3 runs to 15 residues. Here the CDR3 DNA reads TGTGCCAGCAGCTTTTATACTAGCGGGAGCTACGAGCAGTACTTC. It is translated as CASSFYTSGSYEQYF.

This clonotype was seen at least ten times. The chain links TRBV4-1 to TRBJ2-3, with 7 bases that match TRBD2. The CDR3 is 19 residues long. V trimming: 0 bases; J trimming: 0 bases; junction bases outside the gene matches: 12. The germline V gene encodes CDR1 MGHRA and CDR2 YSYEKL. The CDR3 region is CASSQEPSGVQTSTDTQYF. In DNA form, the CDR3 reads TGCGCCAGCAGCCAAGAACCTAGCGGAGTCCAGACTAGCACAGATACGCAGTATTTT.

A few counts support this clonotype. The V and J genes are TRBV6-6 and TRBJ2-7; TRBD1 agrees at 7 bases. Germline CDR1 is MNHNY and CDR2 is SVGAGI (reference sequence). V lost 0 bases to trimming and J lost 3 bases; unmatched junction nucleotides: 8. The CDR3 has 16 amino acids. The CDR3 DNA is TGTGCCAGCAGTTACTCCCTCCAGGGACAGCTCTACGAGCAGTACTTC. Its protein product is CASSYSLQGQLYEQYF.

In this sample, this clonotype turned up many times. In DNA, the CDR3 is TGCGCCAGCAGCCACCAGACAGGGGCTAATGAAAAACTGTTTTTT. Translated, it gives CASSHQTGANEKLFF. The chain couples TRBV4-3 to TRBJ1-4; 8 bases are shared with TRBD1. The CDR3 covers 15 residues. The J segment lost 3 bases and the V segment lost 3 bases, leaving 3 bases of the junction unmatched. The germline V gene has CDR1 LGHNA and CDR2 YSLEER.

This clonotype was detected a few times. This chain connects TRBV12-3 or TRBV12-4 to TRBJ2-3; 11 nucleotides agree with TRBD2. V lost 5 bases and J lost 5; bases outside the gene matches: 6. The CDR3 sequence is 15 residues long. The CDR3 protein is CASSASGLAVDTQYF. CDR3 DNA: TGTGCCAGCAGTGCCTCGGGACTAGCGGTAGATACGCAGTATTTT.

On this clonotype: A read error may be the cause here, since a much bigger clone is one base away. This sequence joins TRBV27 and TRBJ2-1, with a weak D call TRBD2 (6 bases). Germline V gives CDR1 MNHEY, CDR2 SMNVEV (reference sequence). The CDR3 runs 15 residues. CDR3 loop: CASSLWGVRYSEQFF. CDR3 DNA: TGTGCCAGCAGTTTATGGGGGGTCAGATACAGTGAGCAGTTCTTC.

CDR3 residues: CASSTSNYNEQFF. The CDR3 region has the DNA TGTGCCAGCAGCACATCCAATTACAATGAGCAGTTCTTC. The chain recombines TRBV5-6 with TRBJ2-1; no definite D call. The CDR3 is 13 residues long. Looked up from germline, CDR1 is SGHDT and CDR2 is YYEEEE. V gave up 4 bases and J gave up 4 bases, with 9 bases separating them.

This clonotype was detected only a few times. The chain carries TRBV11-2 and TRBJ2-2; tentative D call: TRBD2 (5 bases). This CDR3 spans 15 amino acids. The V gene's germline CDR1 is SGHAT and CDR2 FQNNGV. The V and J ends lost 5 bases and 6 bases respectively, with 16 bases between them. The CDR3 is CASSTRAWESGELFF. Written as DNA, the CDR3 is TGTGCCAGCAGCACTAGGGCTTGGGAGTCCGGGGAGCTGTTTTTT.

This clonotype was counted only a few times. This rearrangement joins TRBV24-1 to TRBJ1-1; D is unresolved. The germline V gene has CDR1 KGHDR and CDR2 SFDVKD. Trimming left V 3 bases short and J 8 bases short, with 12 bases between. This CDR3 spans 13 amino acids. DNA of the CDR3: TGTGCCACCAGTGATCCTCGATCTGGGGAAGCTTTCTTT. Translation gives CATSDPRSGEAFF.

Points on this clonotype: A much larger clone differs from this one at a single base, so this may be a read error. Lacking the conserved final phenylalanine or tryptophan, this CDR3 likely reflects a read error. The chain couples TRBV4-1 to TRBJ2-3; D not certain. The V end was cut by 1 base, the J end by 0 bases, with 5 bases between. The germline gives CDR1 MGHRA, CDR2 YSYEKL. The CDR3 runs 14 residues. In DNA form, the CDR3 reads TGCGCCAGCAGCCAAGTCTCTAGCACAGATACGCAGTATTAT. Translation gives CASSQVSSTDTQYY.

The table lists this clonotype with a few counts. This may be a read error: a much more frequent sequence differs by one nucleotide. The chain combines TRBV23-1 with TRBJ2-3; D gene ambiguous. TRBV23-1 is assigned to the ORF class and has an uncertain function. V was shortened by 4 bases and J by 4 bases, with 18 bases between the two germline ends. The CDR3 has 16 residues. CDR3 sequence reads: CASSPRYHLYPDTQYF. In DNA form, the CDR3 reads TGCGCCAGCAGTCCTCGCTACCACCTTTATCCAGATACGCAGTATTTT.

In this sample, this clonotype turned up many times. This chain joins TRBV7-9 and TRBJ2-2, with D hard to call. Germline lookup yields CDR1 SEHNR and CDR2 FQNEAQ (reference sequence). This CDR3 spans 11 amino acids. The V and J ends lost 7 bases and 6 bases respectively, with 6 bases between them. The CDR3 spells CASKGSGELFF. DNA for the CDR3: TGTGCCAGCAAAGGTTCCGGGGAGCTGTTTTTT.

This clonotype was observed many times. The chain links TRBV4-1 to TRBJ2-7; possible D gene TRBD2, 6 bases. This CDR3 spans 15 amino acids. V was trimmed by 0 bases and J by 2 bases, leaving 11 bases between them. From germline, CDR1 is MGHRA and CDR2 YSYEKL. The CDR3 loop reads CASSQEGGAAYEQYF. CDR3 in DNA: TGCGCCAGCAGCCAAGAAGGCGGGGCGGCCTACGAGCAGTACTTC.

This clonotype was seen a single time. The junction and the germline gene differ at one end; a read error may be behind it. The chain carries TRBV6-5 and TRBJ2-1; possible D gene TRBD1, 6 bases. The CDR3 contains 13 residues. Germline V gene lookup returns CDR1 MNHEY and CDR2 SVGAGI. The CDR3 loop reads CPSRGQIYNEQFF. The CDR3 DNA sequence: TGTCCCAGCCGCGGACAGATTTACAATGAGCAGTTCTTC.

The chain is built from TRBV11-1 and TRBJ2-2, with 8 bases matching TRBD1. In germline, CDR1 is SGHAT, CDR2 FQDESV (reference sequence). CDR3 length: 15 amino acids. The V segment lost 4 bases and the J segment 4 bases; nucleotides outside the gene matches: 5. The CDR3 nucleotides read TGTGCCAGCAGCTGGGGACAGGAAAGCACCGGGGAGCTGTTTTTT. Translated, it gives CASSWGQESTGELFF.

This clonotype has only a few counts. V is TRBV7-9 and J is TRBJ1-4; TRBD1 matches at 7 bases. After removal of 4 bases from V and 0 bases from J, the junction contained 5 bases not matched to a gene. The germline V gene has CDR1 SEHNR and CDR2 FQNEAQ (reference sequence). CDR3 size: 16 residues. The CDR3 sequence: CASSSGQTPTNEKLFF. The DNA for the CDR3 is TGTGCCAGCAGCTCGGGACAGACTCCAACTAATGAAAAACTGTTTTTT.

This clonotype occurred once. This may arise from a read error, as a much more abundant clone is one base away. This chain uses TRBV6-6 with TRBJ2-5, with 9 bases matching TRBD1. The length of the CDR3 is 14 residues. Looked up from germline, CDR1 is MNHNY and CDR2 is SVGAGI (reference sequence). The CDR3, as DNA: TGTGCCGGCAGTTTACAGGGGGCGGGTGAGACCCAGTACTTC. Translating gives CAGSLQGAGETQYF.

The chain recombines TRBV20-1 with TRBJ1-4; D unresolved. The CDR3 is 15 amino acids. Deletions cut 0 bases from V and 2 bases from J, with 10 bases between. Germline values: CDR1 DFQATT, CDR2 SNEGSKA (reference sequence). CDR3 residues: CSARDFGRTNEKLFF. The CDR3 DNA reads TGCAGTGCTAGAGATTTCGGACGGACTAATGAAAAACTGTTTTTT.

This clonotype was found a few times. The chain combines TRBV11-2 with TRBJ2-7; 12 positions agree with TRBD2. Trimming at V came to 5 bases and at J to 7 bases, leaving 9 bases not matched to a gene. Germline loops: CDR1 SGHAT, CDR2 FQNNGV. The CDR3 covers 15 residues. The DNA of the CDR3 is TGTGCCAGCAGCCCTAGCGGGGGGGCCGGGGGTGAGCAGTACTTC. It is translated as CASSPSGGAGGEQYF.

This clonotype came up many times. The chain employs TRBV7-2 and TRBJ2-1; D is ambiguous. Trimming took 5 bases from V and 8 from J, leaving 13 bases between them. The CDR3 runs 13 residues. Germline V gene lookup returns CDR1 SGHTA and CDR2 FQGNSA. The chain's CDR3 is CASSGSVLDEQFF. CDR3 bases: TGTGCCAGCAGCGGTTCAGTATTGGATGAGCAGTTCTTC.